The rows below give T cell receptor beta chains drawn from one sample of a study of cytomegalovirus exposure and HLA in healthy donors. Libraries were prepared by immunoSEQ multiplex PCR; TCRdb keeps only in-frame clonotypes and omits some of them. The profile shows almost 95,000 clones, around two thirds of them singletons. Source material: PBMCs. The receptors originated from a man under 40 in good health and CMV-seronegative. Each CDR3 is given with its conserved first and last residue. A D gene is named only where the DNA matches it firmly. Clone size is not always given. Where it is, it says once, few, many or a class for expanded clones.

cdr3_aa cdr3_nt d_call j_call v_call clone_size
CASRTNRDRDHYGYTF TGTGCCAGCAGGACGAACCGGGACAGGGATCACTATGGCTACACCTTC TRBD1 TRBJ1-2 TRBV27 NA
CASSIDLREGYGYTF TGTGCCAGTAGTATAGATTTGCGGGAAGGCTATGGCTACACCTTC NA TRBJ1-2 TRBV19 NA
CSSSPRGNTEAFF TGTTCCAGCAGCCCTCGGGGGAACACTGAAGCTTTCTTT NA TRBJ1-1 TRBV7-9 NA
CASSEGDTGTGTYEQYF TGTGCCAGCAGCGAGGGGGATACCGGGACAGGAACCTACGAGCAGTACTTC TRBD1 TRBJ2-7 TRBV9 NA
CASSLRLAGGQFF TGCGCCAGCAGCCTTCGACTGGCCGGGGGGCAGTTCTTC NA TRBJ2-1 TRBV4-1 NA
CASSSRLAGGRTDTQYF TGTGCCAGCAGCAGCAGACTAGCGGGGGGGAGGACAGATACGCAGTATTTT TRBD2 TRBJ2-3 TRBV5-4 NA
CASSINGQVPSGNTIYF TGTGCCAGTAGTATCAACGGACAGGTGCCCTCTGGAAACACCATATATTTT TRBD1 TRBJ1-3 TRBV19 NA
CASSFGQGGSYEQYF TGTGCCAGCAGCTTCGGACAGGGTGGATCCTACGAGCAGTACTTC TRBD1 TRBJ2-7 TRBV5-5 few
CASRLLGREGGDTQYF TGCGCCAGCAGACTGCTGGGGCGGGAGGGCGGGGATACGCAGTATTTT TRBD2 TRBJ2-3 TRBV5-1 few
CATSRDSGQPQHF TGTGCCACCAGCAGAGATTCAGGTCAGCCCCAGCATTTT NA TRBJ1-5 TRBV15 NA
CASSQAGDTQYF TGTGCCAGCAGCCAAGCGGGAGATACGCAGTATTTT NA TRBJ2-3 TRBV14 NA
CASSLWTAVGQETQYF TGTGCCAGCAGCTTATGGACAGCCGTTGGGCAAGAGACCCAGTACTTC NA TRBJ2-5 TRBV11-2 NA
CASSPRWGEELNEQYF TGTGCCAGCAGCCCCAGATGGGGGGAGGAACTAAACGAGCAGTACTTC NA TRBJ2-7 TRBV9 once
CASRGAGPYEQYF TGCGCCAGCAGAGGCGCAGGCCCCTACGAGCAGTACTTC NA TRBJ2-7 TRBV5-1 NA
CASSPLSGRSYNEQFF TGTGCCAGCAGCCCCCTTAGCGGGAGGTCTTACAATGAGCAGTTCTTC TRBD2 TRBJ2-1 TRBV11-2 NA
CASSGLAATDTQYF TGTGCCAGCAGCGGCCTAGCGGCCACAGATACGCAGTATTTT TRBD2 TRBJ2-3 TRBV11-3 few
CASSQSGVGYEQYF TGTGCCAGCAGCCAAAGCGGGGTGGGCTACGAGCAGTACTTC TRBD2 TRBJ2-7 TRBV9 few
CASSEGEVGNTEAFF TGTGCCAGCAGTGAAGGAGAGGTAGGGAACACTGAAGCTTTCTTT NA TRBJ1-1 TRBV2 few
CASSVGFRNTEAFF TGTGCCAGCAGCGTAGGATTCAGGAACACTGAAGCTTTCTTT NA TRBJ1-1 TRBV9 NA
CASSVRTNYGYTF TGTGCCAGCAGTGTAAGGACAAACTATGGCTACACCTTC NA TRBJ1-2 TRBV6-1 NA
CASSYRPDRVYGYTF TGTGCCAGCAGTTACCGGCCCGACAGGGTCTATGGCTACACCTTC TRBD1 TRBJ1-2 TRBV6-5 NA
CASSPRQGSTDTQYF TGTGCCAGCAGCCCGAGACAGGGAAGCACAGATACGCAGTATTTT TRBD1 TRBJ2-3 TRBV5-8 NA
CASSSGLDTGELFF TGCGCCAGCAGCTCAGGACTGGACACCGGGGAGCTGTTTTTT NA TRBJ2-2 TRBV5-1 few
CAISESRPNEQFF TGTGCCATCAGTGAGTCGAGGCCCAATGAGCAGTTCTTC NA TRBJ2-1 TRBV10-3 NA
CASSQREGLFNEQFF TGTGCCAGCAGTCAGCGGGAGGGCTTATTCAATGAGCAGTTCTTC TRBD2 TRBJ2-1 TRBV11-3 NA
CASRRSGDSPLHF TGTGCCAGCAGGCGCTCCGGGGATTCACCCCTCCACTTT NA TRBJ1-6 TRBV28 few
CASSRDRAPGSYGYTF TGCGCCAGCAGCAGGGACAGGGCCCCTGGAAGCTATGGCTACACCTTC TRBD1 TRBJ1-2 TRBV5-1 NA
CASSERTGVREQYF TGTGCCAGCAGTGAACGGACTGGAGTCCGCGAGCAGTACTTC NA TRBJ2-7 TRBV2 NA
CASSKGEGNYGYTF TGTGCCAGCAGTAAGGGCGAGGGAAACTATGGCTACACCTTC NA TRBJ1-2 TRBV27 few
CASSSTGGVRDTQYF TGTGCCAGCAGCTCTACTGGGGGGGTCAGGGATACGCAGTATTTT TRBD2 TRBJ2-3 TRBV7-2 NA
CANKGGRSRRDEQYF TGTGCCAATAAAGGGGGCCGATCTAGAAGGGACGAGCAGTACTTC TRBD1 TRBJ2-7 TRBV25-1 NA
CASNDRGPATNEKLFF TGTGCCAGTAACGACAGGGGACCTGCAACTAATGAAAAACTGTTTTTT TRBD1 TRBJ1-4 TRBV19 NA
CASSETSLSPLYTQYF TGTGCCAGCAGTGAGACTAGTCTATCCCCCCTGTATACGCAGTATTTT NA TRBJ2-3 TRBV6-1 NA
CASSLGGAGETQYF TGTGCCAGCAGCTTGGGGGGGGCAGGGGAGACCCAGTACTTC NA TRBJ2-5 TRBV7-3 NA
CASSYRGGASGYGYTF TGTGCCAGCAGTTACCGAGGAGGAGCCTCTGGCTATGGCTACACCTTC NA TRBJ1-2 TRBV6-5 NA
CASSGRDRGAYEQYF TGTGCCAGCAGCGGCCGGGACAGGGGGGCCTACGAGCAGTACTTC TRBD1 TRBJ2-7 TRBV9 NA